A selection of T cell receptor beta chains follows, all from one sample in a study of blood T cell repertoires in COVID-19. Produced via immunoSEQ multiplex PCR; TCRdb's table is partial and in-frame only. The repertoire consists of 200,000 to 250,000 clones, with around 80% occurring once and the leading ten covering about 7.2%. The material sequenced was peripheral blood. Receptor source: a woman in her 70s with acute or convalescent COVID-19. The CDR3 runs from the conserved cysteine through the conserved F or W. A D gene is named only where the DNA matches it firmly. Clone size is given for some rows only: seen once, a few or many times, or a class if the clone is expanded.

DNA	CDR3	size	J	D	V
TGTGCCAGCAGTAGAAGCGGGGGAGCCTACGAGCAGTACTTC	CASSRSGGAYEQYF	NA	TRBJ2-7	TRBD2	TRBV6-2/TRBV6-3
TGTGCCAGCAGCTCAGGCGGGGGGACGGAGACCCAGTACTTC	CASSSGGGTETQYF	NA	TRBJ2-5	TRBD2	TRBV11-3
TGTGCCAGCAGCCCAGGGGGCGCGAACACCGGGGAGCTGTTTTTT	CASSPGGANTGELFF	NA	TRBJ2-2	TRBD1	TRBV11-3
TGCGCCAGCAGCCGGGACAGTAGCACAGATACGCAGTATTTT	CASSRDSSTDTQYF	few	TRBJ2-3	TRBD1	TRBV5-1
TGTGCCAGCAGCTTACCCGACACCGGGGAGCTGTTTTTT	CASSLPDTGELFF	NA	TRBJ2-2	NA	TRBV7-3
TGTGCCAGTAGTATAGATCACCCGGGGCAGCCCCAGCATTTT	CASSIDHPGQPQHF	NA	TRBJ1-5	NA	TRBV19
TGTGCCAGTAGTACGGGACAGGGCATCAATGAGCAGTTCTTC	CASSTGQGINEQFF	NA	TRBJ2-1	TRBD1	TRBV19
TGCGCCAGCAGCTCGCAGGGCGAGCAGTACTTC	CASSSQGEQYF	NA	TRBJ2-7	NA	TRBV5-1
TGTGCCAGCTCACAAGAGACAGAAGGAGGCTACACCTTC	CASSQETEGGYTF	NA	TRBJ1-2	NA	TRBV18
TGTGCCAGCAGCTCCGGACAGGGGTTTTATAATTCACCCCTCCACTTT	CASSSGQGFYNSPLHF	NA	TRBJ1-6	TRBD1	TRBV11-2
TGTGCCAGCAGTGAGTGGCTAGCGGAAGGCATTTCTAGCACAGATACGCAGTATTTT	CASSEWLAEGISSTDTQYF	NA	TRBJ2-3	TRBD2	TRBV6-1
TGTGCCAGCAGTGCACTAGCGGGGGAATACGAGCAGTACTTC	CASSALAGEYEQYF	few	TRBJ2-7	TRBD2	TRBV6-2/TRBV6-3
TGCAGCGGGACTGGACAGGCTCAAGGGACCCAGTACTTC	CSGTGQAQGTQYF	NA	TRBJ2-5	TRBD1	TRBV29-1
TGTGCCAGCAGCTTAGTAGGGCTGGGAGGTGGCTCTGGAAACACCATATATTTT	CASSLVGLGGGSGNTIYF	NA	TRBJ1-3	NA	TRBV11-2
TGTGCCATCAGTGAGATCACCGGACAGGGGGGAGGCTACACCTTC	CAISEITGQGGGYTF	few	TRBJ1-2	TRBD1	TRBV10-3
TGTGCCAGCAGCTTGGCCGCGGGCTATGGCTACACCTTC	CASSLAAGYGYTF	once	TRBJ1-2	NA	TRBV5-4
TGTGCCAGCAGTGAATCTAAGCGGGGATACTATGGCTACACCTTC	CASSESKRGYYGYTF	NA	TRBJ1-2	NA	TRBV6-1
TGTGCCAGCAGCTGGCAACCGAATTCACCCCTCCACTTT	CASSWQPNSPLHF	NA	TRBJ1-6	NA	TRBV5-5
TGTGCCAGTATTGCGACAGGGAGATTTTCTGAAGCTTTCTTT	CASIATGRFSEAFF	NA	TRBJ1-1	TRBD1	TRBV19
TGTGCCAGCAGCCAAGGGACTAGCGGGGGGACAGATACGCAGTATTTT	CASSQGTSGGTDTQYF	NA	TRBJ2-3	TRBD2	TRBV3-1/TRBV3-2
TGCGCCAGCAGCCGAGCGAGCGACAGAACTTACAATGAGCAGTTCTTC	CASSRASDRTYNEQFF	NA	TRBJ2-1	NA	TRBV4-1
TGTGCCAGCAGTTTGACTTTCACAGATACGCAGTATTTT	CASSLTFTDTQYF	NA	TRBJ2-3	NA	TRBV6-2/TRBV6-3
TGTGCCAGCAGCTTGTCAGGGGTACGGGAGACCCAGTACTTC	CASSLSGVRETQYF	NA	TRBJ2-5	NA	TRBV5-4
TGTGCCATCAGTGAGGGGGGGAATCGGGGCTACACTGAAGCTTTCTTT	CAISEGGNRGYTEAFF	NA	TRBJ1-1	NA	TRBV10-3
TGTGCCAGTAGTATCAACAGGGGTTATGGCTACACCTTC	CASSINRGYGYTF	NA	TRBJ1-2	TRBD1	TRBV19
TGTGCCAGCAGCGTAGACCCGGCAGGGCGCGACACTGAAGCTTTCTTT	CASSVDPAGRDTEAFF	NA	TRBJ1-1	NA	TRBV9
TGTGCCTGGAGTGTGTCTAACACCGGGGAGCTGTTTTTT	CAWSVSNTGELFF	NA	TRBJ2-2	NA	TRBV30
TGTGCCAGTGATCCGGGACTAGCGGACTACAATGAGCAGTTCTTC	CASDPGLADYNEQFF	NA	TRBJ2-1	TRBD2	TRBV19
TGCAGCGCAACGGGTGTGTTAGATCCCTACGAGCAGTACTTC	CSATGVLDPYEQYF	few	TRBJ2-7	NA	TRBV29-1
TGTGCCAGCAGCCTTCGACAGGGGAACACTGAAGCTTTCTTT	CASSLRQGNTEAFF	NA	TRBJ1-1	TRBD1	TRBV13
TGTGCCAGCAGGACCGGGACTAGCGTAAATACGCAGTATTTT	CASRTGTSVNTQYF	NA	TRBJ2-3	TRBD2	TRBV27
TGTGCCTGGAGTATCCAGGGGCGATCACCCCTCCACTTT	CAWSIQGRSPLHF	few	TRBJ1-6	NA	TRBV30
TGTGCCAGCTCACCTTTATCGCAGGTCACTGAAGCTTTCTTT	CASSPLSQVTEAFF	NA	TRBJ1-1	NA	TRBV18
TGTGCCACCCAGGGATCCGGGGCCAACGTCCTGACTTTC	CATQGSGANVLTF	NA	TRBJ2-6	NA	TRBV24-1
TGTGCCAGCAGCCCGACCGGACTAGCGGGGGGCACGGAGCTGTTTTTT	CASSPTGLAGGTELFF	once	TRBJ2-2	TRBD2	TRBV7-3
TGTGCCAGCAGTTTGGGACTAGCGGGCCCCCGACAAGAGACCCAGTACTTC	CASSLGLAGPRQETQYF	NA	TRBJ2-5	TRBD2	TRBV27
TGTGCCAGCAGCCCCGGGGTATATGCAAAGAGGACTGAAGCTTTCTTT	CASSPGVYAKRTEAFF	NA	TRBJ1-1	NA	TRBV5-6
TGTGCCAGCAGACGGGACAGGGGCTCTGAAGCTTTCTTT	CASRRDRGSEAFF	NA	TRBJ1-1	TRBD1	TRBV6-4
TGTGCCAGCAGCTTAGGATTAGCGGGGGTAGTGGTAGAGACCCAGTACTTC	CASSLGLAGVVVETQYF	NA	TRBJ2-5	TRBD2	TRBV7-2
TGTGCCAGCAGTGGACCCCAGGGGAGAGGGGAGCTGTTTTTT	CASSGPQGRGELFF	NA	TRBJ2-2	NA	TRBV6-2/TRBV6-3
TGTGCCAGCAGCTTGTATAGCGGGGGGGCCGGGGAGCAGTTCTTC	CASSLYSGGAGEQFF	NA	TRBJ2-1	TRBD2	TRBV5-7
TGTGCCAGCAGTTACGGGACAGGGCGGGGCACTGAAGCTTTCTTT	CASSYGTGRGTEAFF	NA	TRBJ1-1	TRBD1	TRBV6-5
TGTGCCAGCAGTGGAGACACCGGGGAGCTGTTTTTT	CASSGDTGELFF	NA	TRBJ2-2	NA	TRBV12-3/TRBV12-4
TGTGCCAGCAGCTCCGCGAAATTATCCGGGACTAGCGTATTCTACAATGAGCAGTTCTTC	CASSSAKLSGTSVFYNEQFF	NA	TRBJ2-1	TRBD2	TRBV7-8
TGTGCCACCAGCATTGGTAGCGGGTGGGACACAGATACGCAGTATTTT	CATSIGSGWDTDTQYF	NA	TRBJ2-3	TRBD2	TRBV15
TGCGCCAGCAGCCCTGCCAGGGCATTCCGAGAGACCCAGTACTTC	CASSPARAFRETQYF	NA	TRBJ2-5	NA	TRBV5-1
TGTGCCAGTACCAGGACAGGGAAAAACACCATATATTTT	CASTRTGKNTIYF	NA	TRBJ1-3	TRBD1	TRBV19
TGTGCCAGCAGTGAAGCGCCACAGTCTAATCAGCCCCAGCATTTT	CASSEAPQSNQPQHF	NA	TRBJ1-5	NA	TRBV6-1
TGTGCCTGGAGTGCTCAGGGATTCGGAAACACCATATATTTT	CAWSAQGFGNTIYF	NA	TRBJ1-3	NA	TRBV30
TGTGCGACCACCAGGGGATCCTACGAGCAGTACTTC	CATTRGSYEQYF	NA	TRBJ2-7	NA	TRBV24-1
TGTGCCAGCAGTTCCGGTAGCGGGGGTGCGCAGTATTTT	CASSSGSGGAQYF	NA	TRBJ2-3	TRBD2	TRBV12-3/TRBV12-4
TGTGCCAGGGTTACTACGGGGGAGGCCTACGAGCAGTACTTC	CARVTTGEAYEQYF	NA	TRBJ2-7	NA	TRBV7-8
TGTGCCAGCAGCCCGGCGGGGACAGGGTTGGGAAAACTGTTTTTT	CASSPAGTGLGKLFF	NA	TRBJ1-4	TRBD1	TRBV7-2
TGTGCCAGCAGCTTAGCGGGAGGGACCGCCACCCCCACAGATACGCAGTATTTT	CASSLAGGTATPTDTQYF	NA	TRBJ2-3	TRBD2	TRBV7-2
TGTGCCAGCACCTTCGACAGGGCTACGTATGGCTACACCTTC	CASTFDRATYGYTF	few	TRBJ1-2	TRBD1	TRBV6-5
TGTGCCAGCAGCTCGACTAGCGGGGGGATCTACGAGCAGTACTTC	CASSSTSGGIYEQYF	once	TRBJ2-7	TRBD2	TRBV9
TGTGCCAGCAAAATCGAGCGGGGGGGCGTAGATACGCAGTATTTT	CASKIERGGVDTQYF	NA	TRBJ2-3	TRBD2	TRBV2
TGTGCCAGCAGCAAAGATAGCGATCTAGCGGGGGACCCTCGGGAGCAGTACTTC	CASSKDSDLAGDPREQYF	NA	TRBJ2-7	NA	TRBV21-1
TGTGCCAGCAGTCCCACCGGGACAGGGGGGGTTTTCAGAGACTTC	CASSPTGTGGVFRDF	NA	TRBJ2-4	TRBD1	TRBV27
TGTGCCAGTATACAGGGGCCTGAAAAACTGTTTTTT	CASIQGPEKLFF	NA	TRBJ1-4	TRBD1	TRBV6-5